Only a few counts were recorded for the clone carrying this TCR beta chain. The antigen remains unidentified. Other DNA sequences in this sample translate to the same CDR3. This sample stems from a study of beta chain features in type 1 diabetes. Study results and limitations: A pattern of fewer insertions and more deletions at VDJ junctions was seen in type 1 diabetes patients.

All of the isolated RNA was reverse transcribed, so expressed TCRB transcripts were sequenced. The method was immunoSEQ multiplex PCR; TCRdb's version includes in-frame clones alone and lacks a portion of them. The sample holds 300,000 to 350,000 clones, around 20% seen once. CDR1 and CDR2 from the germline V gene are MNHEY and SVGAGI. V lost 8 bases and J lost 5, with 6 bases in between. The CDR3 is 10 amino acids. The V and J genes are TRBV6-5 and TRBJ2-5; possible D gene TRBD2, 6 bases. Sequencing was done on a sample of naive CD4+ T cells from blood. This clonotype was obtained from a young woman in good health. DNA for the CDR3: TGTGCCAGCGGGAGGGAGACCCAGTACTTC. This sequence encodes CASGRETQYF.